This entry describes one T cell receptor beta chain. Participant ages covered roughly 18 to 89 years across 24 US areas. What the recovered Cohort 3 donors had was two negative PCRs, clearance, or symptom resolution. This sample was taken from a study of blood T cell repertoires in COVID-19. Turning to the study itself: COVID-19 samples from acute and convalescent phases originated in the United States, Italy and Spain.

Generated by immunoSEQ multiplex PCR, the TCRdb table keeps only in-frame clones and is missing some. The sample holds about 310,000 clones, 80% to 90% seen once. This CDR3 contains 16 residues. The ends were cut back, 2 bases at V and 1 base at J, with 14 bases in the middle. Germline values: CDR1 MNHEY, CDR2 SVGAGI. The gene calls are TRBV6-5 and TRBJ1-1; the D gene is possibly TRBD1 (6 bases). Input material: PBMCs or T cells enriched from blood (not recorded which). The TCR sequence derives from a man aged 30-40 years who had recovered from COVID-19. CDR3 amino acids: CASSYGTGTTNTEAFF. The CDR3 DNA is TGTGCCAGCAGTTACGGTACAGGGACCACGAACACTGAAGCTTTCTTT.